The 22 T cell receptor beta chains reported below all come from one sample, sequenced in a study of blood T cell repertoires in COVID-19 (dated by TCRdb to about 2020). Library preparation was by the immunoSEQ multiplex PCR assay. TCRdb limited this immuneACCESS table to in-frame rearrangements with V and J called. A share of clones is missing; checked studies link under half to unresolved V genes, and the rest is unexplained. This sample lists around 95,000 clones; 80% to 95% were detected once. 2% to 2.5% of the sample is taken by the ten largest. The sequenced sample consisted of peripheral blood. The source of these receptors is a man in his fifties with active COVID-19.

This clone was seen only once. This rearrangement joins TRBV19 to TRBJ1-2; 7 positions match TRBD1. The CDR3 is made up of 15 amino acids. Per germline, CDR1 LNHDA and CDR2 SQIVND (reference sequence). With 5 bases clipped from V and 7 bases from J, the junction kept 13 bases outside the gene matches. The CDR3 loop reads CASSSYPTGLGGYTF. The DNA of the CDR3 is TGTGCCAGTAGTTCATACCCGACAGGGTTAGGTGGCTACACCTTC.

This rearrangement joins TRBV3-1 (or the pseudogene TRBV3-2) to TRBJ2-5; 7 nucleotides align to TRBD2. The CDR3 extends over 15 amino acids. V gave up 2 bases and J gave up 4 bases; unmatched junction bases: 7. Germline assignment: CDR1 LGHDT and CDR2 YNNKEL (reference sequence). The CDR3 DNA is TGTGCCAGCAGCCAACCAAGGGGAGGGGTAGAGACCCAGTACTTC. Translated, it gives CASSQPRGGVETQYF.

This clone was seen a single time. This chain uses TRBV6-6 with TRBJ1-1; a possible D gene is TRBD1 (6 bases). Germline CDR1 and CDR2: MNHNY and SVGAGI (reference sequence). Trimming took 6 bases from V and 1 from J, leaving 12 bases between them. There are 14 residues in the CDR3. CDR3 in amino acids: CASRGGGTNTEAFF. CDR3 sequence (DNA): TGTGCCAGCAGGGGAGGGGGAACGAACACTGAAGCTTTCTTT.

The rearrangement joins TRBV18 to TRBJ2-5; D is perhaps TRBD2 (5 bases). V was pared by 3 bases and J by 2 bases, with 13 bases between. Germline CDR1 and CDR2: KGHSH and LQKENI. This CDR3 contains 15 residues. The CDR3: CASSPSAGRQETQYF. CDR3 bases: TGTGCCAGCTCACCTTCGGCGGGCCGACAAGAGACCCAGTACTTC.

This sequence joins TRBV5-1 and TRBJ1-5; TRBD1 is a possible D gene (6 bases). Germline V lookup: CDR1 SGHRS, CDR2 YFSETQ. This CDR3 contains 15 residues. V dropped 4 bases and J dropped 6 bases, with 17 bases sitting between them. This CDR3 reads CASSVFSGAGQPQHF. The CDR3 DNA reads TGCGCCAGCAGCGTATTCTCAGGGGCAGGTCAGCCCCAGCATTTT.

The chain links TRBV12-3 or TRBV12-4 to TRBJ2-7; the match to TRBD1 covers 7 bases. The CDR3 covers 13 residues. Unmatched junction bases numbered 4, after V lost 5 bases and J lost 3 bases. The CDR3 DNA reads as TGTGCCAGCAGTCCGGGGACAGTCTACGAGCAGTACTTC. Protein: CASSPGTVYEQYF.

This sequence joins TRBV11-2 and TRBJ1-4; D not resolved. The V end lost 0 bases, the J end lost 6 bases, and 5 bases lay between the germline ends. This CDR3 has 13 amino acids. The germline CDR1 and CDR2 sequences are SGHAT and FQNNGV. CDR3 bases: TGTGCCAGCAGCTTAGACGAGGATGAAAAACTGTTTTTT. Translated: CASSLDEDEKLFF.

This clone has only a few counts. The chain has TRBV7-9 and TRBJ1-3; D uncertain. The ends were cut back, 5 bases at V and 8 bases at J, with 7 bases in the middle. Per germline, CDR1 SEHNR and CDR2 FQNEAQ (reference sequence). The CDR3 is 11 residues long. This CDR3 is CASSNGYTIYF. The CDR3 nucleotides are TGTGCCAGCAGCAACGGGTACACCATATATTTT.

This clone was recorded only once. The chain joins TRBV3-1 (or the pseudogene TRBV3-2) to TRBJ2-3; TRBD2 matches at 7 bases. J was trimmed by 11 bases and V by 1 base; bases with no gene match: 12. CDR1 and CDR2 from the germline V gene are LGHDT and YNNKEL (reference sequence). The CDR3 covers 15 residues. The CDR3: CASSQVLLREREQYF. The CDR3 nucleotides read TGTGCCAGCAGCCAAGTCTTGTTGCGGGAGAGGGAGCAGTATTTT.

The V call is TRBV10-3, the J call TRBJ1-1, with D possibly matching TRBD1 (6 bases). The CDR3 totals 12 residues. The germline CDR1 and CDR2 sequences are ENHRY and SYGVKD. The ends were cut back, 10 bases at V and 0 bases at J, with 9 bases in the middle. CDR3 loop: CANRDMNTEAFF. The CDR3 bases are TGTGCCAACCGGGACATGAACACTGAAGCTTTCTTT.

This sequence joins TRBV30 and TRBJ1-1, with TRBD1 matching over 9 bases. CDR3 size: 18 residues. The germline V gene encodes CDR1 GTSNPN and CDR2 SVGIG (reference sequence). Unmatched junction bases numbered 16, after V lost 4 bases and J lost 1 base. CDR3 sequence: CAWNRAPTGTGRNTEAFF. The DNA of the CDR3 is TGTGCCTGGAACCGAGCTCCCACCGGGACAGGGAGGAACACTGAAGCTTTCTTT.

This clone was seen a single time. V usage is TRBV10-2 and J usage is TRBJ2-7, with 10 bases that match TRBD2. The CDR3 is 14 residues long. V lost 3 bases and J lost 6; bases outside the gene matches: 5. Germline values: CDR1 WSHSY, CDR2 SAAADI. CDR3 protein: CASSDTAGGIEQYV. Here the CDR3 DNA reads TGCGCCAGCAGTGATACAGCGGGAGGGATCGAGCAGTACGTC.

This chain uses TRBV4-2 with TRBJ2-1, with 9 bases aligning to TRBD2. The germline V gene has CDR1 LGHNA and CDR2 YNFKEQ. The V and J ends lost 0 bases and 13 bases, in that order; junction bases with no gene match: 10. There are 15 residues in the CDR3. This chain's CDR3 is CASSQDGEASGDQFF. In nucleotides, the CDR3 is TGTGCCAGCAGCCAAGATGGGGAGGCTAGCGGGGATCAGTTCTTC.

V is TRBV3-1 (or the pseudogene TRBV3-2) and J is TRBJ2-1; TRBD2 is a possible D gene (6 bases). Germline V gene data show CDR1 as LGHDT and CDR2 as YNNKEL (reference sequence). This CDR3 comprises 16 residues. V shed 1 base and J shed 9 bases, with 19 bases lying between them. CDR3 bases: TGTGCCAGCAGCCAAGCGGGACGGGCGGGAATTGGTGAGCAGTTCTTC. Its protein is CASSQAGRAGIGEQFF.

This sequence joins TRBV11-3 and TRBJ2-1; TRBD1 matches 7 bases. CDR1 and CDR2 from the germline V gene are SGHNT and YENEEA. Trimming removed 3 bases from V and 0 bases from J; junction bases left unmatched: 5. This CDR3 is built from 16 residues. DNA for the CDR3: TGTGCCAGCAGCTTGACAGGGTACAGCTCCTACAATGAGCAGTTCTTC. Protein: CASSLTGYSSYNEQFF.

Concerning this clone itself: The sample holds other DNA sequences that translate to the same CDR3. The chain links TRBV5-4 to TRBJ2-7; 8 bases agree with TRBD2. This CDR3 has 16 amino acids. Germline V CDR1 and CDR2: SGHNT, YYREEE (reference sequence). J gave up 2 bases and V 4 bases, and 11 bases lay outside the gene matches. The CDR3 protein is CASSPGGQGGTYEQYF. The CDR3 nucleotides are TGTGCCAGCAGCCCGGGGGGGCAGGGAGGGACCTACGAGCAGTACTTC. Full variable domain (remainder filled in from reference TRBV5-4 and TRBJ2-7): ETGVTQSPTHLIKTRGQQVTLRCSSQSGHNTVSWYQQALGQGPQFIFQYYREEENGRGNFPPRFSGLQFPNYSSELNVNALELDDSALYLCASSPGGQGGTYEQYFGPGTRLTVT.

The chain employs TRBV7-8 and TRBJ1-4; possibly TRBD1 for D (5 bases). The CDR3 loop spans 13 amino acids. V lost 5 bases and J lost 6, with 10 bases in between. CDR1 is SGHVS, CDR2 FQNEAQ, per germline. The CDR3 DNA reads TGTGCCAGCAGCCTCCGGACATATGAAAAACTGTTTTTT. Protein product: CASSLRTYEKLFF.

The chain has TRBV6-5 and TRBJ2-3, with a tentative D call TRBD1 (6 bases). The germline CDR1 and CDR2 sequences are MNHEY and SVGAGI. V was pared by 6 bases and J by 6 bases, with 16 bases between. The CDR3 runs to 14 residues. CDR3 in amino acids: CASSPQGPGDTQYF. The CDR3 DNA sequence: TGTGCCAGCAGCCCACAGGGTCCGGGGGATACGCAGTATTTT.

This chain uses TRBV4-1 with TRBJ2-1; possibly TRBD2 for D (6 bases). The CDR3 runs 15 residues. Germline CDR1 MGHRA, CDR2 YSYEKL. Trimming cost V 1 base and J 2 bases, with 9 bases left between them. CDR3 region: CASSQVLAAYNEQFF. CDR3 nucleotides: TGCGCCAGCAGCCAAGTATTAGCGGCCTACAATGAGCAGTTCTTC.

This chain uses TRBV6-5 with TRBJ1-4; no firm D call. Germline V gene lookup returns CDR1 MNHEY and CDR2 SVGAGI. The CDR3 covers 14 residues. V gave up 4 bases and J gave up 0 bases, with 6 bases separating them. CDR3 sequence: CASSLRTTNEKLFF. CDR3 DNA sequence: TGTGCCAGCAGTTTGCGGACAACTAATGAAAAACTGTTTTTT.

The rearrangement joins TRBV15 to TRBJ1-4, with D possibly TRBD1 on 6 matching bases. The germline gives CDR1 LNHNV, CDR2 YYDKDF (reference sequence). The CDR3 totals 16 residues. V shed 1 base and J shed 4 bases, with 13 bases lying between them. CDR3 DNA sequence: TGTGCCACCAGCAGAGGCGAGGGGGTCCGTAATGAAAAACTGTTTTTT. Protein product: CATSRGEGVRNEKLFF.

Of note for this clone: One junction end does not reproduce the germline sequence, and a read error may be involved. The rearrangement uses TRBV6-1 and TRBJ1-5, with 10 nucleotides matching TRBD1. Germline V gene sequence: CDR1 MNHNS, CDR2 SASEGT. The CDR3 length is 14 residues. The CDR3 here is CASREGQGGQPQHF. CDR3 coding DNA: TGTGCCAGCAGGGAAGGACAGGGGGGTCAGCCCCAGCATTTT.